This T cell receptor (beta chain) was retrieved from a study of blood T cell repertoires in COVID-19. Clones were read by immunoSEQ multiplex PCR, and TCRdb kept only the in-frame ones, dropping some. The sample holds approximately 56,000 clones, over 75% seen once. The CDR3 is 16 residues long. CDR1 and CDR2 (germline): MGHRA, YSYEKL. The ends were cut back, 1 base at V and 2 bases at J, with 11 bases in the middle. What was sequenced was peripheral blood. The clonotype comes from an elderly woman with COVID-19, enrolled during active disease. The chain recombines TRBV4-1 with TRBJ1-4; D unclear. CDR3 amino acids: CASSQGSGYTNEKLFF. DNA for the CDR3: TGCGCCAGCAGCCAAGGTTCGGGATATACTAATGAAAAACTGTTTTTT.